Reported below is one T cell receptor (beta chain). The sample comes from a study of blood T cell repertoires in COVID-19. The assay was immunoSEQ multiplex PCR, and TCRdb's table has in-frame clones only and misses some. The sample contains around 100,000 clones, roughly 84% of which appear only once. The source material was peripheral blood. This receptor was obtained from a man aged 55 to 69 with acute or convalescent COVID-19.

For the CDR3, the DNA is TGTGCCAGCAGCAGAGACTTCTACACCGGGGAGCTGTTTTTT. It yields the protein CASSRDFYTGELFF. The chain combines TRBV7-2 with TRBJ2-2; the D is unclear. Germline CDR1 is SGHTA and CDR2 is FQGNSA. The V end lost 5 bases, the J end lost 3 bases, and 10 bases lay between the germline ends. This CDR3 spans 14 amino acids.